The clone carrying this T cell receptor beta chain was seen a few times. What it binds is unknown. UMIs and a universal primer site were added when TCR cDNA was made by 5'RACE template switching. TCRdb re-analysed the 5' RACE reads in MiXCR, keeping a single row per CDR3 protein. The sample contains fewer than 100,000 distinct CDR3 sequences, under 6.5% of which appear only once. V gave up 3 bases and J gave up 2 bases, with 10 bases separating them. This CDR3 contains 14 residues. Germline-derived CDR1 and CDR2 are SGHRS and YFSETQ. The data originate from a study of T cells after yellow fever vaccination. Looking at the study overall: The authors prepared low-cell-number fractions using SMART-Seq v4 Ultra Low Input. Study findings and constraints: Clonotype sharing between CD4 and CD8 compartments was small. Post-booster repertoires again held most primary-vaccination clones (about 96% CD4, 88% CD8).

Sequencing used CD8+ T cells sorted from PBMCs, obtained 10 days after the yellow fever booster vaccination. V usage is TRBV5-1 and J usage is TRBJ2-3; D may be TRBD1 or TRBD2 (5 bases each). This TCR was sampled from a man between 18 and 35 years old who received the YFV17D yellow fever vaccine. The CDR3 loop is CASSWDGVTDTQYF. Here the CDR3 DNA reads TGCGCCAGCAGCTGGGACGGTGTCACAGATACGCAGTATTTT.